The clone carrying this TCR beta chain was counted between two and nine times. Its antigen remains unknown. Libraries were prepared by immunoSEQ multiplex PCR; TCRdb keeps only in-frame clonotypes and omits some of them. The data hold tens of thousands of clones, with approximately 91% observed a single time. The sample is drawn from a study of PD-1 blockade in classical Hodgkin lymphoma. Notes on the study in general: Before treatment, complete responders showed about the same diversity as newly diagnosed patients.

Autologous stem cell transplantation was followed by relapse in every patient, and brentuximab vedotin exposure varied. This CDR3 is 16 amino acids long. CDR1 is SGHAT and CDR2 is FQNNGV in the germline V gene. V was shortened by 5 bases and J by 0 bases, with 14 bases between the two germline ends. The sequence was collected from a human donor with classical Hodgkin lymphoma. V and J are TRBV11-2 and TRBJ2-1; D remains ambiguous. Sequencing was performed on peripheral blood mononuclear cells (PBMCs), taken at baseline. CDR3 in DNA: TGTGCCAGCAGCCCTACGGATCCAGTCTCCTACAATGAGCAGTTCTTC. Translated, it gives CASSPTDPVSYNEQFF.